This T cell receptor beta chain was sequenced during a study of blood T cell repertoires in COVID-19. Sequenced by immunoSEQ multiplex PCR; TCRdb stores in-frame clones only, minus some. The table includes some 320,000 clones, approximately 89% detected once. This CDR3 region has 16 residues. The ends lost 0 bases at V and 6 bases at J; junction bases unmatched: 3. CDR1 SGDLS and CDR2 YYNGEE come from the germline V gene. The rearrangement joins TRBV9 to TRBJ2-1; 13 bases match TRBD2. The sequence derives from a woman aged 45-65 years who had recovered from COVID-19. Sequenced: peripheral blood. The CDR3 loop reads CASSVEGTSGINEQFF. CDR3 coding DNA: TGTGCCAGCAGCGTAGAGGGGACTAGCGGGATCAATGAGCAGTTCTTC.